This T cell receptor beta chain was documented in a study of neurological immune-mediated disorders. The V end was cut by 6 bases, the J end by 5 bases, with 22 bases between. The CDR3 has 16 residues. CDR1 is MNHEY and CDR2 is SVGAGI in the germline V gene. Time point described: technical triplicate 3. Each CDR3 protein is one row after TCRdb ran MiXCR on the 5' RACE reads. The table lists about 44,000 distinct CDR3 sequences, under 25% of them singletons. This clonotype was detected ten times or more. The sequencing input was PBMCs. The clonotype originates from a man in his 60s with HTLV-1-associated myelopathy (HAM/TSP). The chain is built from TRBV6-5 and TRBJ1-2; D is possibly TRBD1 (6 bases). The CDR3 DNA is TGTGCCAGCAGAGAGTACGGGACAAATCCCCATTATGGCTACACCTTC. Amino acids: CASREYGTNPHYGYTF.